The 11 T cell receptor beta chains listed next were all sequenced from one sample in a study of OX40 agonist ivuxolimab in advanced cancers. The assay was immunoSEQ multiplex PCR, and TCRdb's table has in-frame clones only and misses some. This table has tens of thousands of clones, around nine tenths appearing once. The sample consisted of CD4+ or CD8+ T cells sorted from blood, taken in a trial of the OX40 agonist ivuxolimab. The receptors were sampled from an adult with an advanced solid tumor such as melanoma, head and neck, liver or kidney cancer.

This clone has only one observation. The chain has TRBV12-5 and TRBJ1-3; TRBD1 matches 7 bases. Per germline, CDR1 LGHNT and CDR2 FRNRAP. With 2 bases clipped from V and 1 base from J, the junction kept 5 bases outside the gene matches. The CDR3 length is 16 residues. The CDR3 region is CASGLQSTGSGNTIYF. The CDR3 coding sequence is TGTGCTAGTGGTTTGCAGTCGACAGGGTCTGGAAACACCATATATTTT.

The gene calls are TRBV28 and TRBJ1-6; no reliable D call. There are 16 residues in the CDR3. The ends were cut back, 2 bases at V and 6 bases at J, with 14 bases in the middle. CDR1 is MDHEN, CDR2 SYDVKM, per germline. The CDR3 coding sequence is TGTGCCAGCAGTTTAACGGGCCATACCCTTAATTCACCCCTCCACTTT. Translation gives CASSLTGHTLNSPLHF.

The V and J genes are TRBV28 and TRBJ1-4; the match to TRBD1 covers 7 bases. The germline V gene has CDR1 MDHEN and CDR2 SYDVKM. The J segment lost 7 bases and the V segment lost 3 bases, leaving 17 bases of the junction unmatched. This CDR3 comprises 18 residues. The chain's CDR3 is CASSFIPMRGQPGEKLFF. CDR3 DNA sequence: TGTGCCAGCAGTTTTATCCCAATGAGGGGACAGCCCGGTGAAAAACTGTTTTTT.

The V gene is TRBV7-2, the J gene TRBJ1-1, with D uncertain. Deletions cut 8 bases from V and 1 base from J, with 11 bases between. From germline, CDR1 is SGHTA and CDR2 FQGNSA. The CDR3 is made up of 13 amino acids. The CDR3 loop is CASATPANTEAFF. CDR3 DNA sequence: TGTGCCAGCGCAACCCCAGCGAACACTGAAGCTTTCTTT.

The chain has TRBV7-2 and TRBJ2-7; 11 bases map to TRBD1. The CDR3 covers 15 residues. CDR1 is SGHTA and CDR2 is FQGNSA in the germline V gene. Unmatched junction bases numbered 5, after V lost 5 bases and J lost 2 bases. CDR3 nucleotide sequence: TGTGCCAGCAGCGAGGGACAGGGGGACCCCTACGAGCAGTACTTC. Protein: CASSEGQGDPYEQYF. Looking up the rest from reference TRBV7-2 and TRBJ2-7 gives the full variable domain: GAGVSQSPSNKVTEKGKDVELRCDPISGHTALYWYRQSLGQGLEFLIYFQGNSAPDKSGLPSDRFSAERTGGSVSTLTIQRTQQEDSAVYLCASSEGQGDPYEQYFGPGTRLTVT.

This clone was recorded a few times. The junction and the germline gene differ at one end; a read error may be behind it. This CDR3 is also generated by other DNA sequences in the sample. The rearrangement links TRBV20-1 to TRBJ1-1; 7 bases match TRBD1. This CDR3 comprises 11 residues. Germline lookup yields CDR1 DFQATT and CDR2 SNEGSKA (reference sequence). The CDR3 loop is CSATGDTEAFF. In DNA, the CDR3 is TGCAGCGCTACAGGGGACACTGAAGCTTTCTTT.

The V gene is TRBV2, the J gene TRBJ2-1; D is possibly TRBD2 (7 bases). CDR1 and CDR2 from the germline V gene are SNHLY and FYNNEI. This CDR3 is 15 amino acids long. V dropped 10 bases and J dropped 1 base, with 17 bases sitting between them. The CDR3 loop reads CATPGGAGSYNEQFF. CDR3 sequence (DNA): TGTGCCACCCCTGGGGGGGCTGGGTCCTACAATGAGCAGTTCTTC. The complete variable domain, with remaining parts taken from reference TRBV2 and TRBJ2-1, reads EPEVTQTPSHQVTQMGQEVILRCVPISNHLYFYWYRQILGQKVEFLVSFYNNEISEKSEIFDDQFSVERPDGSNFTLKIRSTKLEDSAMYFCATPGGAGSYNEQFFGPGTRLTVL.

V and J are TRBV28 and TRBJ2-1, with TRBD2 identical over 8 bases. Germline V CDR1 and CDR2: MDHEN, SYDVKM. The CDR3 runs to 14 residues. J lost 0 bases, V lost 8 bases, and 3 bases had no gene match. The CDR3 DNA follows: TGTGCCAGCTTAGCGGGGAGCTCCTACAATGAGCAGTTCTTC. It translates to CASLAGSSYNEQFF. The variable domain in full, completed from reference TRBV28 and TRBJ2-1, reads DVKVTQSSRYLVKRTGEKVFLECVQDMDHENMFWYRQDPGLGLRLIYFSYDVKMKEKGDIPEGYSVSREKKERFSLILESASTNQTSMYLCASLAGSSYNEQFFGPGTRLTVL.

The V and J genes are TRBV10-1 and TRBJ1-6; D not certain. Trimming shortened V by 0 bases and J by 9 bases, and 9 bases separated the two germline ends. CDR3 length equals 14 residues. From germline, CDR1 is WNHNN and CDR2 SYGVQD (reference sequence). The CDR3 loop is CASSESIGVSPLHF. The CDR3 DNA sequence: TGCGCCAGCAGTGAGTCGATCGGGGTTTCACCCCTCCACTTT.

The rearrangement uses TRBV10-3 and TRBJ1-1; no clear D gene. V lost 2 bases to trimming and J lost 0 bases, with 7 bases between them. Per germline, CDR1 ENHRY and CDR2 SYGVKD. The CDR3 sequence is 14 residues long. The CDR3 loop is CAISEGRLNTEAFF. As DNA, the CDR3 is TGTGCCATCAGTGAGGGACGTTTGAACACTGAAGCTTTCTTT.

The chain carries TRBV18 and TRBJ2-5; maybe TRBD1 (7 bases). Germline V gives CDR1 KGHSH, CDR2 LQKENI. The CDR3 consists of 16 residues. V gave up 0 bases and J gave up 1 base, with 12 bases separating them. This CDR3 reads CASSPPSRGAQETQYF. In DNA, the CDR3 is TGTGCCAGCTCACCACCCAGCAGGGGGGCCCAAGAGACCCAGTACTTC.